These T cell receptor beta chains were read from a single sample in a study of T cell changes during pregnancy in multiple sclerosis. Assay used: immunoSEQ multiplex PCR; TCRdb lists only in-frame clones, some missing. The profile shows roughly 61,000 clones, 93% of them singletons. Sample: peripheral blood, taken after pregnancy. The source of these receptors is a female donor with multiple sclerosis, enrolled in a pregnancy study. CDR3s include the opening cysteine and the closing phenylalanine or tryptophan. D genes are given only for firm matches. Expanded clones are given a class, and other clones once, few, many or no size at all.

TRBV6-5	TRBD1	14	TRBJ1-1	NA	CASSYSGQGAEAFF	TGTGCCAGCAGTTACTCCGGGCAGGGGGCGGAAGCTTTCTTT
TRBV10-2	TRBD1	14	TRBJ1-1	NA	CASSADRGFTEAFF	TGCGCCAGCAGTGCGGACAGGGGTTTTACTGAAGCTTTCTTT
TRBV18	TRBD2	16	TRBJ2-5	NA	CASSPWIAGEKETQYF	TGTGCCAGCTCACCGTGGATAGCGGGAGAGAAAGAGACCCAGTACTTC
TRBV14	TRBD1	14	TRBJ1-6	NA	CASSHLTGGSPLHF	TGTGCCAGCAGCCATTTGACAGGGGGATCACCCCTCCACTTT
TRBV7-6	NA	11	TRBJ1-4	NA	CASSSFGKLFF	TGTGCCAGCAGCTCCTTCGGAAAACTGTTTTTT
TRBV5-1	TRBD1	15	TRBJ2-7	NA	CASSPRTGDTYEQYF	TGCGCCAGCAGCCCCAGGACAGGGGACACCTACGAGCAGTACTTC
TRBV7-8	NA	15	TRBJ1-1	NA	CASSLGVLVRTEAFF	TGTGCCAGCAGCTTAGGGGTGTTGGTCAGGACTGAAGCTTTCTTT
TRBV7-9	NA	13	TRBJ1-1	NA	CASSLGGGWEAFF	TGTGCCAGCAGCTTAGGCGGGGGCTGGGAAGCTTTCTTT
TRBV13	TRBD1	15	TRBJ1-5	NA	CASSWGQGAGQPQHF	TGTGCCAGCAGCTGGGGACAGGGGGCAGGACAGCCCCAGCATTTT
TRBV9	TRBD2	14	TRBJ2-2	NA	CASSVGGSAGELFF	TGTGCCAGCAGCGTGGGGGGGTCAGCCGGGGAGCTGTTTTTT
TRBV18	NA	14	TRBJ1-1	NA	CASSPLDSNTEAFF	TGTGCCAGCTCACCACTGGACAGCAACACTGAAGCTTTCTTT
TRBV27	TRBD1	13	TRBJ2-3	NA	CASSWQGADTQYF	TGTGCCAGCAGTTGGCAGGGGGCAGATACGCAGTATTTT
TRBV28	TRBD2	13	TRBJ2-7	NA	CASYERGSYEQYF	TGTGCCAGCTATGAGCGGGGCTCCTACGAGCAGTACTTC
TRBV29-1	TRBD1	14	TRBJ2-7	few	CSVEAGTENYEQYF	TGCAGCGTTGAGGCCGGGACAGAGAACTACGAGCAGTACTTC
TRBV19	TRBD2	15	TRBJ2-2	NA	CASSIWEGNTGELFF	TGTGCCAGTAGTATCTGGGAGGGGAACACCGGGGAGCTGTTTTTT
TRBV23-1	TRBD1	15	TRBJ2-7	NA	CASRLPGTEYYEQYF	TGCGCCAGCAGGCTACCCGGGACAGAATACTACGAGCAGTACTTC
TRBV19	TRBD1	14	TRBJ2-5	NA	CASRGTGEWETQYF	TGTGCCAGTAGGGGGACAGGGGAATGGGAGACCCAGTACTTC
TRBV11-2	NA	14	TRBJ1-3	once	CASSSQGSGNTIYF	TGTGCCAGCAGCTCCCAGGGCTCTGGAAACACCATATATTTT
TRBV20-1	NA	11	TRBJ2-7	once	CSASLNDEQYF	TGCAGTGCTAGTTTAAATGACGAGCAGTACTTC
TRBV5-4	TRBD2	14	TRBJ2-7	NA	CASSFRLAGSEQYF	TGTGCCAGCAGCTTCCGGCTAGCGGGTAGCGAGCAGTACTTC
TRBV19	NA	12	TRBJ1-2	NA	CASSRTAFGYTF	TGTGCCAGTAGTAGGACAGCGTTTGGCTACACCTTC
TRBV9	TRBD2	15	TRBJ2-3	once	CASSVGGGGTDTQYF	TGTGCCAGCAGCGTAGGGGGGGGAGGCACAGATACGCAGTATTTT
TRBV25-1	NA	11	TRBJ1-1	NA	CASSLNTEAFF	TGTGCCAGCAGTCTCAACACTGAAGCTTTCTTT
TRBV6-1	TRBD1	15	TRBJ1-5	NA	CASSERDRGNQPQHF	TGTGCCAGCAGTGAACGGGACAGGGGGAATCAGCCCCAGCATTTT
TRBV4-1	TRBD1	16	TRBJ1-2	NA	CASSDMRGQGALGYTF	TGCGCCAGCAGCGATATGCGGGGACAGGGGGCCCTTGGCTACACCTTC
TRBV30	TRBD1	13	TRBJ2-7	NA	CAWTGGQLYEQYF	TGTGCCTGGACAGGGGGACAACTTTACGAGCAGTACTTC
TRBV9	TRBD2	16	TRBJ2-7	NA	CASSAGTSGSSYEQYF	TGTGCCAGCAGCGCCGGGACTAGCGGAAGCTCCTACGAGCAGTACTTC
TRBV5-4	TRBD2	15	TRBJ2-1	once	CASSRLWTSVNEQFF	TGTGCCAGCAGCCGTTTATGGACTAGCGTCAATGAGCAGTTCTTC
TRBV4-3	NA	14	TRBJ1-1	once	CASSQANEGTEAFF	TGCGCCAGCAGCCAAGCGAACGAGGGCACTGAAGCTTTCTTT
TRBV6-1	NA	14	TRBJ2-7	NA	CASKAWGTGYEQYF	TGTGCCAGCAAGGCGTGGGGAACAGGGTACGAGCAGTACTTC
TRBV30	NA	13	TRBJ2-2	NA	CAWSDGLTGELFF	TGTGCCTGGAGCGATGGACTTACCGGGGAGCTGTTTTTT
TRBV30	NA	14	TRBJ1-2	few	CAWNPQGFDYGYTF	TGTGCCTGGAATCCTCAGGGTTTTGACTATGGCTACACCTTC
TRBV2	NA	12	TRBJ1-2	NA	CASRRGIYGYTF	TGTGCCAGCAGAAGGGGAATCTATGGCTACACCTTC
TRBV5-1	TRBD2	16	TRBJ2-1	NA	CASSLRTSGRSDEQFF	TGCGCCAGCAGCCTTCGGACTAGCGGGAGAAGCGATGAGCAGTTCTTC
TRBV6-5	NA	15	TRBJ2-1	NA	CASKGRVSSYNEQFF	TGTGCCAGCAAAGGGCGGGTGAGCTCCTACAATGAGCAGTTCTTC
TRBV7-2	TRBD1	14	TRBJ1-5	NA	CASSLNRGLEPQHF	TGTGCCAGCAGCCTAAACAGGGGGTTGGAGCCCCAGCATTTT
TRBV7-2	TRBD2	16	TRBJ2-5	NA	CASKAGSGRAGETQYF	TGTGCCAGCAAGGCGGGTAGCGGGAGGGCTGGAGAGACCCAGTACTTC
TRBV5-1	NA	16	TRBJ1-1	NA	CASSRGQGRMNTEAFF	TGCGCCAGCAGTCGTGGACAAGGGCGGATGAACACTGAAGCTTTCTTT
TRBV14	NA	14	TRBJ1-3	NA	CASSQAGSGNTIYF	TGTGCCAGCAGCCAAGCGGGGTCTGGAAACACCATATATTTT
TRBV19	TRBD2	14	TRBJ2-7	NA	CASSITGTSNEQYF	TGTGCCAGTAGTATAACTGGGACTAGCAACGAGCAGTACTTC
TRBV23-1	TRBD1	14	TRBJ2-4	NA	CASRFRDRKNIQYF	TGCGCCAGCAGATTTAGGGACAGAAAAAACATTCAGTACTTC
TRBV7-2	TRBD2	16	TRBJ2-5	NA	CASSPGLAETQETQYF	TGTGCCAGCAGCCCGGGACTAGCGGAGACACAAGAGACCCAGTACTTC
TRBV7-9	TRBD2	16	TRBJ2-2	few	CASSDGTTAFTGELFF	TGTGCCAGCAGCGACGGGACTACGGCGTTCACCGGGGAGCTGTTTTTT
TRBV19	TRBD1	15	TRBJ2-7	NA	CASSTGTGVAYEQYF	TGTGCCAGTAGCACCGGGACAGGGGTTGCCTACGAGCAGTACTTC
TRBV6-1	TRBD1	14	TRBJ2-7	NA	CASSEAGTEYEQYF	TGTGCCAGCAGTGAAGCCGGGACAGAGTACGAGCAGTACTTC
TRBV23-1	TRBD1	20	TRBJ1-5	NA	CASSQPRDREGINSNQPQHF	TGCGCCAGCAGTCAACCCAGGGACAGGGAAGGGATTAATAGCAATCAGCCCCAGCATTTT
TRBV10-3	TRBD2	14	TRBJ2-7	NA	CATAWTSGFYEQYF	TGTGCCACCGCCTGGACTAGCGGGTTCTACGAGCAGTACTTC
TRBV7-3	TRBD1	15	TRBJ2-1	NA	CASSSTGGTYNEQFF	TGTGCCAGCAGCTCGACAGGGGGTACCTACAATGAGCAGTTCTTC
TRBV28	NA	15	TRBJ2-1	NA	CASSLGRNSYNEQFF	TGTGCCAGCAGTTTAGGGCGAAACTCCTACAATGAGCAGTTCTTC
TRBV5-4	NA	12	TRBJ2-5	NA	CASSLPKETQYF	TGTGCCAGCAGCTTGCCCAAAGAGACCCAGTACTTC
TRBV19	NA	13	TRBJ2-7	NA	CASSLSGTYEQYF	TGTGCCAGTAGTCTAAGCGGTACCTACGAGCAGTACTTC
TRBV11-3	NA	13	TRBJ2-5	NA	CASSGGGAETQYF	TGTGCCAGCAGTGGGGGCGGTGCGGAGACCCAGTACTTC
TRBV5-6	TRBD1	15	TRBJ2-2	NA	CASSSGTGATGELFF	TGTGCCAGCAGTTCCGGGACAGGGGCCACCGGGGAGCTGTTTTTT
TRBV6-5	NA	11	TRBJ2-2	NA	CASERAGELFF	TGTGCCAGCGAGCGCGCCGGGGAGCTGTTTTTT
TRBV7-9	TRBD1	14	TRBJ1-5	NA	CASSRLELKGALHF	TGTGCCAGCAGCCGCCTGGAGTTGAAGGGGGCCTTACATTTT
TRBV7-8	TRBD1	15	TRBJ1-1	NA	CASSQRRDRGDEAFF	TGTGCCAGCAGCCAGAGGAGGGACAGAGGGGATGAAGCTTTCTTT
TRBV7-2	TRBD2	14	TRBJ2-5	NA	CASSPEGGRRAQYF	TGTGCCAGCAGCCCCGAGGGCGGGAGGCGGGCCCAGTACTTC
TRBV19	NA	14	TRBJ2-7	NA	CASSISLRGNEQYF	TGTGCCAGTAGTATCAGTCTTCGAGGGAACGAGCAGTACTTC
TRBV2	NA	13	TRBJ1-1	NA	CASSELPNTEAFF	TGTGCCAGCAGCGAACTACCGAACACTGAAGCTTTCTTT